What follows are 15 T cell receptor beta chains derived from one specimen sequenced in a study of T cells after yellow fever vaccination. TCRdb called the 5' RACE reads again in MiXCR, with one record for every CDR3 protein. There are some 70,000 distinct CDR3 sequences in the sample; over 6.5% occur only once, and roughly 35% lies in the top ten. The specimen comprised CD8+ T cells sorted from PBMCs, sampled approximately 40 days after the first yellow fever vaccination. The receptors stem from a man in his late teens or twenties who received the YFV17D yellow fever vaccine.

This clonotype turned up a few times. The rearrangement links TRBV3-1 to TRBJ2-1; 8 bases are a match to TRBD1. With V trimmed by 0 bases and J by 8 bases, 12 bases remained unmatched. The CDR3 loop spans 17 amino acids. The germline gives CDR1 LGHDT, CDR2 YNNKEL (reference sequence). The CDR3 nucleotides read TGTGCCAGCAGCCAAGATTCACGGACAGGGATCTGGGATGAGCAGTTCTTC. Residues: CASSQDSRTGIWDEQFF.

This clonotype was observed many times. This chain links TRBV27 with TRBJ2-5; 10 positions match TRBD1. Trimming at V came to 5 bases and at J to 2 bases, leaving 11 bases not matched to a gene. The CDR3 is 17 residues long. The V gene's germline CDR1 is MNHEY and CDR2 SMNVEV (reference sequence). The CDR3 DNA follows: TGTGCCAGCAGTAACAACCTTGGACAGGGGGGTCAAGAGACCCAGTACTTC. Translated, it gives CASSNNLGQGGQETQYF.

This clonotype was recorded at least ten times. This chain uses TRBV7-9 with TRBJ1-1, with unresolved D. The CDR3 has 13 amino acids. Germline V gene sequence: CDR1 SEHNR, CDR2 FQNEAQ (reference sequence). Deletions cut 3 bases from V and 8 bases from J, with 13 bases between. The CDR3 here is CASSFGRVQEAFF. DNA for the CDR3: TGTGCCAGCAGCTTTGGCCGGGTTCAAGAAGCTTTCTTT.

In its sample, this clonotype was seen many times. This chain connects TRBV14 to TRBJ2-1; TRBD2 matches 11 bases. Germline V gene sequence: CDR1 SGHDN, CDR2 FVKESK. This CDR3 has 16 amino acids. Trimming cost V 4 bases and J 6 bases; bases outside gene matches: 8. The CDR3 DNA sequence: TGTGCCAGCAGCCCCTTAGCGGGGGGGCCCGGCAATGAGCAGTTCTTC. This codes for CASSPLAGGPGNEQFF.

This clonotype was picked up many times. The chain combines TRBV5-5 with TRBJ2-7; D remains unclear. The CDR3 has 12 amino acids. V shed 0 bases and J shed 4 bases, with 5 bases lying between them. Germline-derived CDR1 and CDR2 are SGHKS and YYEKEE (reference sequence). The CDR3 loop is CASSLGDYEQYV. The CDR3 DNA sequence: TGTGCCAGCAGCTTGGGAGATTACGAGCAGTACGTC.

This clonotype was counted between two and nine times. The genes are TRBV12-3 or TRBV12-4 and TRBJ2-1, with D possibly being TRBD2 (5 bases). V lost 7 bases and J 8 bases, leaving 18 bases between the germline ends. The CDR3 has 14 residues. CDR3 amino acids: CASTSDYAYDEQFF. The DNA of the CDR3 is TGTGCCAGCACCTCAGACTACGCATACGATGAGCAGTTCTTC.

In this sample, this clonotype turned up many times. The chain combines TRBV11-2 with TRBJ2-1, with 15 bases fitting TRBD2. The CDR3 sequence is 15 residues long. V dropped 4 bases and J dropped 8; count of bases not matched to a gene: 3. CDR1 is SGHAT, CDR2 FQNNGV, per germline. CDR3 sequence: CASSWTSGGAYEQFF. Here the CDR3 DNA reads TGTGCCAGCAGCTGGACTAGCGGGGGGGCTTATGAGCAGTTCTTC.

This clonotype was seen many times. In DNA, the CDR3 is TGTGCCAGCAGCGCCCGGGACAGGGTGTATGAGCAGTTCTTC. Residues: CASSARDRVYEQFF. The chain uses TRBV7-9 and TRBJ2-1; TRBD1 matches 9 bases. V trimming: 5 bases; J trimming: 8 bases; junction bases outside the gene matches: 7. This CDR3 has 14 residues. Germline V gives CDR1 SEHNR, CDR2 FQNEAQ (reference sequence).

This clonotype was counted only a few times. This sequence joins TRBV21-1 and TRBJ1-6; the table's D call of TRBD1 was not tested on the DNA. TRBV21-1 is an annotated pseudogene. CDR3 length: 18 residues. The CDR3 is CASSKGKNPGAVNSPLHF. For the CDR3, the DNA is TGTGCCAGCAGCAAAGGAAAAAACCCCGGGGCCGTTAATTCACCCCTCCACTTT.

J is TRBJ1-5 and V is TRBV19, with a weak D call TRBD1 (5 bases). Germline CDR1 and CDR2: LNHDA and SQIVND (reference sequence). With 3 bases removed from V and 6 bases from J, the gap between germline ends came to 12 bases. CDR3 length: 14 residues. The CDR3 is CASSIRAASQPQHF. DNA for the CDR3: TGTGCCAGTAGTATCAGGGCTGCGTCTCAGCCCCAGCATTTT.

This clonotype was found a few times. With a much larger clone just one base away, this may be a read error. The V and J genes are TRBV6-1 and TRBJ2-1; D is possibly TRBD2 (7 bases). Germline CDR1 reads MNHNS; CDR2 reads SASEGT. V shed 2 bases and J shed 2 bases, with 25 bases lying between them. CDR3 length equals 20 residues. CDR3 region: CASSETLGGAAGSPYNEQFF. CDR3 nucleotides: TGTGCCAGCAGTGAAACTCTAGGGGGGGCCGCGGGTAGCCCCTACAATGAGCAGTTCTTC.

For this clonotype: This may arise from a read error, as a much more abundant clone is one base away. This sequence joins TRBV12-3 or TRBV12-4 and TRBJ2-2; D is ambiguous. The CDR3 loop spans 13 amino acids. CDR3 sequence: CAGRMPGQKELFF. The CDR3 nucleotides read TGTGCCGGCAGGATGCCCGGTCAGAAGGAGCTGTTTTTT.

This clonotype was found a few times. The CDR3 DNA reads as TGTGCCAGCAGCTCAGGCGGGGGGCTGACGGGTGAAGCTTTCTTT. Protein product: CASSSGGGLTGEAFF. The V gene is TRBV4-2, the J gene TRBJ1-1; the D gene is possibly TRBD1 (6 bases). The CDR3 loop spans 15 amino acids. V lost 5 bases to trimming and J lost 7 bases, with 20 bases between them. Germline V gives CDR1 LGHNA, CDR2 YNFKEQ.

This clonotype came up many times. The chain uses TRBV7-6 and TRBJ2-7; a weak D match, TRBD1 (6 bases). V was clipped by 5 bases and J by 2 bases, with 16 bases between them. The CDR3 sequence is 15 residues long. CDR1 and CDR2 (germline): SGHVS, FNYEAQ. The CDR3 region has the DNA TGTGCCAGCAGCCCTACTGGGGGCCAAGCCTACGAGCAGTACTTC. This codes for CASSPTGGQAYEQYF.

The chain joins TRBV5-1 to TRBJ1-1; D may be TRBD1 (5 bases). V was cut by 1 base and J by 5 bases, with 15 bases left in between. CDR1 is SGHRS and CDR2 is YFSETQ in the germline V gene. The CDR3 contains 15 residues. CDR3 in DNA: TGCGCCAGCAGCTTGACCCACAGGTCGAAGACTGAAGCTTTCTTT. Translated, it gives CASSLTHRSKTEAFF.